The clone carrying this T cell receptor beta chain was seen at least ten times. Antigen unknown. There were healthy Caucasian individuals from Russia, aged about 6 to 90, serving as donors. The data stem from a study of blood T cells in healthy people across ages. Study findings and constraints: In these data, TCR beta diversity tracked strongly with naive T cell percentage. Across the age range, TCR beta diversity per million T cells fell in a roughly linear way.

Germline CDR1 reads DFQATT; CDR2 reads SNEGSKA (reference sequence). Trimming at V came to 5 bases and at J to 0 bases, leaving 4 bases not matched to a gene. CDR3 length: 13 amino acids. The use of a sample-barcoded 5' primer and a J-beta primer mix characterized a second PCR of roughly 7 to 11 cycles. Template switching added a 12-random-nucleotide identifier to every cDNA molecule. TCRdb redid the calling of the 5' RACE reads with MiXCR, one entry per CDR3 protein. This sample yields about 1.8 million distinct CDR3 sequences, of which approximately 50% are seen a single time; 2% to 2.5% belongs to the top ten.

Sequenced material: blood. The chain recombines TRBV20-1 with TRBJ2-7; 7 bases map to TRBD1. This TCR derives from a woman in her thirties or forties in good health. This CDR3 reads CSAPRDSSYEQYF. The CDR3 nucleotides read TGCAGTGCTCCCCGGGACAGCTCCTACGAGCAGTACTTC.